This T cell receptor beta chain originates from a study of human T cells and chemical hapten exposure. Study as a whole: Upper-back patch tests with 0.01% DPC were read at 6 days. Study outcomes and limitations: Positive correlation was observed between PT1 expanded TCR counts and patch test score.

This clonotype was counted only a few times. Its antigen is still unknown. Using its own MiXCR run on the RACE reads, TCRdb lists one record per CDR3 protein. The sample carries around 110,000 distinct CDR3 sequences, over 9% recorded once. Documented time point: patch test 3, about 24 weeks after DPC sensitization. Treatment given: therapeutic diphenylcyclopropenone sensitization with weekly scalp DPC. Every donor had alopecia and was 18 to 70 years old; all were suitable for DPC. Trimming took 3 bases from V and 8 from J, leaving 14 bases between them. CDR3 length: 13 residues. Germline V gene data show CDR1 as SGDLS and CDR2 as YYNGEE.

The sequence derives from a woman between 45 and 65 years old with alopecia areata. Some clones in this sample may be carry-over from other donors' samples. The sample was whole blood, taken in connection with sensitization to the hapten diphenylcyclopropenone (DPC). This chain uses TRBV9 with TRBJ1-2; perhaps TRBD1 as D (5 bases). The CDR3 nucleotides read TGTGCCAGCAGCGGGGGACGTACGAGAGGCTACACCTTC. This sequence encodes CASSGGRTRGYTF.